What follows describes a single T cell receptor (beta chain). CDR3 length: 14 residues. V was clipped by 6 bases and J by 6 bases, with 15 bases between them. In germline, CDR1 is SNHLY, CDR2 FYNNEI. RNA was extracted with the RNeasy kit, and a quantity of about 0.45 to 1 ug was reverse transcribed using random hexamers. With immunoSEQ multiplex PCR, TCR beta CDR3 was amplified across 54 Vbeta and 13 Jbeta. One entry per CDR3 protein, called by TCRdb with MiXCR from the immunoSEQ multiplex PCR reads. The table lists about 110,000 distinct CDR3 sequences, 90% to 98% of them singletons. These data come from a study of CD8 T cells in Susac syndrome.

The rearrangement uses TRBV2 and TRBJ1-5; D perhaps matches TRBD1 (5 bases). This receptor was identified in a human donor in good health. Sample: CD4+ T cells from PBMCs. CDR3 residues: CASSAGTLGQPQHF. CDR3 in DNA: TGTGCCAGCAGCGCCGGGACCCTTGGTCAGCCCCAGCATTTT.